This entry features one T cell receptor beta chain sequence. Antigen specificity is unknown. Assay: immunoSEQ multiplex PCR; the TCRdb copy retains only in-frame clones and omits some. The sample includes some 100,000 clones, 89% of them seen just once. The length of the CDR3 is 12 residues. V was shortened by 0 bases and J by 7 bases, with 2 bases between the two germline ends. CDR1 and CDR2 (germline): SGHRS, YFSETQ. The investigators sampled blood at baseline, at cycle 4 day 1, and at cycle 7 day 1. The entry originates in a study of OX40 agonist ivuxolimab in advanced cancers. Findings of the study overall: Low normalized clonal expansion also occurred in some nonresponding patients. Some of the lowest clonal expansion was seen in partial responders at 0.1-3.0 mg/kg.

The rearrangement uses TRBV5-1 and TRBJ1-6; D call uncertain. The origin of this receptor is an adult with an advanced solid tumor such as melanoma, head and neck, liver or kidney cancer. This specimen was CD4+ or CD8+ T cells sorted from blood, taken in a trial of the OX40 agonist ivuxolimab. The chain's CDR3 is CASSLENSPLHF. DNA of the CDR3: TGCGCCAGCAGCTTGGAAAATTCACCCCTCCACTTT.